Presented here are 6 T cell receptor beta chains from one specimen sequenced in a study of blood T cell repertoires in COVID-19. The protocol was immunoSEQ multiplex PCR, while the TCRdb copy is restricted to in-frame clones and leaves out a portion. The sample comprises some 240,000 clones, roughly 80% of which are singletons, and 6.5% to 9% rests with the top ten. Sequencing input: peripheral blood. These receptors were taken from an elderly woman with COVID-19, enrolled during active disease.

The chain has TRBV7-9 and TRBJ2-3; 10 nucleotides agree with TRBD2. The J segment lost 3 bases and the V segment lost 5 bases, leaving 5 bases of the junction unmatched. Germline lookup yields CDR1 SEHNR and CDR2 FQNEAQ (reference sequence). This CDR3 is built from 15 residues. The CDR3: CASSTTSGVTDTQYF. The CDR3 DNA follows: TGTGCCAGCAGCACAACTAGCGGGGTGACAGATACGCAGTATTTT. Full variable domain (remainder filled in from reference TRBV7-9 and TRBJ2-3): DTGVSQNPRHKITKRGQNVTFRCDPISEHNRLYWYRQTLGQGPEFLTYFQNEAQLEKSRLLSDRFSAERPKGSFSTLEIQRTEQGDSAMYLCASSTTSGVTDTQYFGPGTRLTVL.

The gene calls are TRBV11-2 and TRBJ1-2; a weak D match, TRBD1 (6 bases). V was shortened by 3 bases and J by 5 bases, with 10 bases between the two germline ends. CDR1 is SGHAT, CDR2 FQNNGV, per germline. The CDR3 loop spans 13 amino acids. CDR3 residues: CASSLDSQYGYTF. The DNA of the CDR3 is TGTGCCAGCAGCTTGGACAGCCAGTATGGCTACACCTTC.

CDR3 region: CASSVRDSNSGNTIYF. The DNA of the CDR3 is TGTGCCAGCAGCGTCCGGGACAGCAACTCTGGAAACACCATATATTTT. The chain carries TRBV9 and TRBJ1-3, with 7 nucleotides matching TRBD1. Per the germline V gene, CDR1 is SGDLS and CDR2 is YYNGEE. The CDR3 has 16 residues. After removal of 2 bases from V and 0 bases from J, the junction contained 5 bases not matched to a gene. Looking up the rest from reference TRBV9 and TRBJ1-3 gives the full variable domain: DSGVTQTPKHLITATGQRVTLRCSPRSGDLSVYWYQQSLDQGLQFLIQYYNGEERAKGNILERFSAQQFPDLHSELNLSSLELGDSALYFCASSVRDSNSGNTIYFGEGSWLTVV.

The V gene is TRBV20-1, the J gene TRBJ1-2, with D uncertain. The ends were cut back, 3 bases at V and 12 bases at J, with 11 bases in the middle. Germline CDR1 and CDR2: DFQATT and SNEGSKA (reference sequence). CDR3 length: 10 residues. The CDR3 loop is CSARSLAHTF. CDR3 in DNA: TGCAGTGCTAGGTCACTAGCACACACCTTC.

The rearrangement links TRBV2 to TRBJ2-5; 12 nucleotides match TRBD2. This CDR3 is built from 16 residues. The ends lost 5 bases at V and 4 bases at J; junction bases unmatched: 8. From germline, CDR1 is SNHLY and CDR2 FYNNEI. The CDR3 loop reads CASSSLAGGPGETQYF. CDR3 nucleotides: TGTGCCAGCAGTTCCCTAGCGGGAGGGCCAGGAGAGACCCAGTACTTC.

This chain connects TRBV6-5 to TRBJ1-2; D might be TRBD1 (5 bases). V lost 2 bases, J lost 2 bases, and 12 bases lay in between. The CDR3 runs to 15 residues. Per germline, CDR1 MNHEY and CDR2 SVGAGI. This CDR3 reads CASSYGGSLNYGYTF. CDR3 nucleotides: TGTGCCAGCAGTTACGGGGGGTCGCTAAACTATGGCTACACCTTC.